One sample yielded the 29 T cell receptor beta chains listed below, sequenced in a study of blood T cell repertoires in COVID-19. Clones were read by immunoSEQ multiplex PCR, and TCRdb kept only the in-frame ones, dropping some. This sample has 200,000 or so clones, with 80% to 90% found just once. The specimen sequenced was peripheral blood. All receptors come from a man between 65 and 80 years old with active or convalescent COVID-19.

J is TRBJ1-1 and V is TRBV12-5; possible D gene TRBD1, 6 bases. The CDR3 extends over 14 amino acids. CDR1 and CDR2 from the germline V gene are LGHNT and FRNRAP. V lost 6 bases and J lost 2, with 13 bases in between. The CDR3 DNA reads TGTGCTAGTGGCCTGACAGGCCCCAACACTGAAGCTTTCTTT. Translation gives CASGLTGPNTEAFF.

V and J are TRBV20-1 and TRBJ2-7; D is possibly TRBD1 (5 bases). Trimming cost V 3 bases and J 3 bases, with 12 bases left between them. CDR3 length equals 13 residues. Looked up from germline, CDR1 is DFQATT and CDR2 is SNEGSKA (reference sequence). The CDR3 nucleotides are TGCAGTGCTAGTCAGGGTACCCTCTACGAGCAGTACTTC. This sequence encodes CSASQGTLYEQYF.

The CDR3 DNA follows: TGTGCCAGCCGGTCCGTACAGGGGAGGACTGAAGCTTTCTTT. This codes for CASRSVQGRTEAFF. V is TRBV9 and J is TRBJ1-1; 7 bases are shared with TRBD1. Germline trimming cut 7 bases from V and 5 bases from J; bases unmatched to any gene: 11. From germline, CDR1 is SGDLS and CDR2 YYNGEE. CDR3 length: 14 amino acids.

The chain is built from TRBV6-5 and TRBJ1-5; D possibly corresponds to TRBD1 (6 bases). The V and J ends lost 6 bases and 7 bases respectively, with 16 bases between them. CDR3 length: 14 amino acids. Germline V CDR1 and CDR2: MNHEY, SVGAGI. The CDR3 reads CASSRTGFGQPQHF. The CDR3 DNA reads as TGTGCCAGCAGCCGAACAGGGTTTGGGCAGCCCCAGCATTTT.

The chain joins TRBV7-2 to TRBJ1-4; D call uncertain. V was pared by 4 bases and J by 0 bases, with 9 bases between. The germline CDR1 and CDR2 sequences are SGHTA and FQGNSA. The CDR3 spans 15 residues. CDR3 DNA sequence: TGTGCCAGCAGCTCCGTAGCGGCAACTAATGAAAAACTGTTTTTT. Its protein is CASSSVAATNEKLFF.

The chain uses TRBV7-2 and TRBJ2-1; maybe TRBD2 (7 bases). The CDR3 runs 15 residues. Trimming left V 7 bases short and J 3 bases short, with 16 bases between. In germline, CDR1 is SGHTA, CDR2 FQGNSA. CDR3 in amino acids: CASNKGGGYYNEQFF. For the CDR3, the DNA is TGTGCCAGCAACAAAGGGGGGGGCTACTACAATGAGCAGTTCTTC.

This chain connects TRBV19 to TRBJ2-5, with 11 bases identical to TRBD2. The CDR3 contains 17 residues. With V trimmed by 1 base and J by 9 bases, 13 bases remained unmatched. CDR1 and CDR2 (germline): LNHDA, SQIVND (reference sequence). For the CDR3, the DNA is TGTGCCAGTAGTATAGCGCCGGGACTAGCGGTAATGGAGGCCCAGTACTTC. It translates to CASSIAPGLAVMEAQYF.

The chain combines TRBV28 with TRBJ1-2, with 8 bases aligning to TRBD1. Germline V gene data show CDR1 as MDHEN and CDR2 as SYDVKM. The CDR3 consists of 16 residues. Losses at the gene ends were 4 bases for V and 8 bases for J; bases not matched to a gene: 15. The CDR3 DNA reads as TGTGCCAGCAGTTGGGCGCAGGGGGCCGCCCCAGGAGGCTACACCTTC. Amino acids: CASSWAQGAAPGGYTF.

This sequence joins TRBV19 and TRBJ2-1; a weak D match, TRBD2 (6 bases). Per the germline V gene, CDR1 is LNHDA and CDR2 is SQIVND (reference sequence). The CDR3 covers 15 residues. Trimming shortened V by 1 base and J by 8 bases, and 15 bases separated the two germline ends. CDR3 amino acids: CASSIGGEKWYEQFF. In nucleotides, the CDR3 is TGTGCCAGTAGTATAGGGGGGGAAAAATGGTATGAGCAGTTCTTC.

The chain carries TRBV5-6 and TRBJ1-2; D gene uncertain. The V gene's germline CDR1 is SGHDT and CDR2 YYEEEE. The V and J ends lost 1 base and 3 bases respectively, with 7 bases between them. The CDR3 is 13 amino acids. This CDR3 reads CASSLTEYYGYTF. DNA of the CDR3: TGTGCCAGCAGCTTGACAGAGTACTATGGCTACACCTTC.

This chain joins TRBV5-4 and TRBJ1-2; unclear D gene. CDR3 length equals 12 residues. From germline, CDR1 is SGHNT and CDR2 YYREEE (reference sequence). Trimming removed 2 bases from V and 8 bases from J, with 10 bases in between. In DNA, the CDR3 is TGTGCCAGCAGCTTCGTGCTGGGCGGCTACACCTTC. Amino acid sequence: CASSFVLGGYTF. The whole variable domain, remainder taken from reference TRBV5-4 and TRBJ1-2, is ETGVTQSPTHLIKTRGQQVTLRCSSQSGHNTVSWYQQALGQGPQFIFQYYREEENGRGNFPPRFSGLQFPNYSSELNVNALELDDSALYLCASSFVLGGYTFGSGTRLTVV.

The V call is TRBV12-3 or TRBV12-4, the J call TRBJ2-7, with 7 bases fitting TRBD1. The CDR3 runs 12 residues. J lost 6 bases, V lost 4 bases, and 3 bases had no gene match. The CDR3 DNA reads as TGTGCCAGCAGTTCACAGGGGAGCGAGCAGTACTTC. It is translated as CASSSQGSEQYF.

This clone appeared once. The rearrangement uses TRBV7-2 and TRBJ2-7; D remains unclear. The CDR3 spans 13 residues. The V gene's germline CDR1 is SGHTA and CDR2 FQGNSA. V lost 5 bases, J lost 1 base, and 9 bases lay in between. The CDR3 sequence: CASSPSVSYEQYF. CDR3 sequence (DNA): TGTGCCAGCAGCCCCAGCGTTTCCTACGAGCAGTACTTC.

The chain couples TRBV6-5 to TRBJ2-2; 7 bases map to TRBD2. The germline V gene encodes CDR1 MNHEY and CDR2 SVGAGI. This CDR3 comprises 14 residues. After removal of 4 bases from V and 6 bases from J, the junction contained 5 bases not matched to a gene. The DNA for the CDR3 is TGTGCCAGCAGTTCTAGAACTAGCGCCGGGGAGCTGTTTTTT. Its protein product is CASSSRTSAGELFF.

The J gene is TRBJ2-7, the V gene TRBV6-5, with a possible D match to TRBD2 (7 bases). Trimming left V 5 bases short and J 1 base short, with 12 bases between. The CDR3 contains 14 residues. In germline, CDR1 is MNHEY, CDR2 SVGAGI. The CDR3 DNA is TGTGCCAGCAGTCACAGGGAGGGGTCCTACGAGCAGTACTTC. The encoded protein is CASSHREGSYEQYF.

J is TRBJ2-2 and V is TRBV9, with D perhaps matching TRBD1 (6 bases). The CDR3 has 16 residues. V was pared by 0 bases and J by 1 base, with 10 bases between. The V gene's germline CDR1 is SGDLS and CDR2 YYNGEE. Here the CDR3 DNA reads TGTGCCAGCAGCGTAGGCGTAGGGGGGAACACCGGGGAGCTGTTTTTT. Amino acids: CASSVGVGGNTGELFF. The full variable domain, its missing parts supplied by reference TRBV9 and TRBJ2-2, is DSGVTQTPKHLITATGQRVTLRCSPRSGDLSVYWYQQSLDQGLQFLIQYYNGEERAKGNILERFSAQQFPDLHSELNLSSLELGDSALYFCASSVGVGGNTGELFFGEGSRLTVL.

The chain is built from TRBV6-4 and TRBJ1-4; a possible D gene is TRBD1 (6 bases). Germline lookup yields CDR1 MRHNA and CDR2 SNTAGT. V was pared by 0 bases and J by 7 bases, with 30 bases between. The CDR3 has 21 residues. CDR3 sequence (DNA): TGTGCCAGCAGTGACTCGAACAATCCGGGACACCCATTAAGGGACCTTGAAAAACTGTTTTTT. Its translation is CASSDSNNPGHPLRDLEKLFF.

The chain combines TRBV18 with TRBJ1-1; 7 bases are shared with TRBD1. CDR1 is KGHSH and CDR2 is LQKENI in the germline V gene. V shed 3 bases, J shed 4 bases, and the junction held 5 bases outside the gene matches. The CDR3 loop spans 14 amino acids. In DNA, the CDR3 is TGTGCCAGCTCACCCTCCCGGGACAGCACTGAAGCTTTCTTT. Its translation is CASSPSRDSTEAFF.

V and J are TRBV7-2 and TRBJ2-7; 7 bases fit TRBD2. The CDR3 spans 13 residues. Germline V CDR1 and CDR2: SGHTA, FQGNSA. Unmatched junction bases numbered 11, after V lost 6 bases and J lost 9 bases. In nucleotides, the CDR3 is TGTGCCAGCAGTTCCGGGGACTACCGCGGGCAGTACTTC. It codes for CASSSGDYRGQYF.

The chain is built from TRBV5-6 and TRBJ1-6; D perhaps matches TRBD1 (5 bases). There are 14 residues in the CDR3. The ends were cut back, 4 bases at V and 10 bases at J, with 15 bases in the middle. Per germline, CDR1 SGHDT and CDR2 YYEEEE. The CDR3 DNA reads TGTGCCAGCAGCCTGGGCAGGGTGGGCTCACCCCTCCACTTT. Amino acids: CASSLGRVGSPLHF.

The CDR3 spells CSASTGTGGNYEQFF. The CDR3 DNA reads TGCAGTGCTAGTACCGGGACTGGGGGAAATTATGAGCAGTTCTTC. This chain joins TRBV20-1 and TRBJ2-1; the D gene is possibly TRBD2 (6 bases). Trimming left V 3 bases short and J 8 bases short, with 20 bases between. CDR1 DFQATT and CDR2 SNEGSKA come from the germline V gene (reference sequence). The CDR3 runs to 15 residues.

This clone appeared a few times. The chain recombines TRBV4-1 with TRBJ2-7; maybe TRBD2 (6 bases). Trimming cost V 1 base and J 2 bases, with 9 bases left between them. This CDR3 comprises 14 residues. Germline CDR1 and CDR2: MGHRA and YSYEKL. Here the CDR3 DNA reads TGCGCCAGCAGCCAAGTTAGCGGAACCTACGAGCAGTACTTC. Its protein product is CASSQVSGTYEQYF.

V and J are TRBV6-2 or TRBV6-3 and TRBJ2-5; D is possibly TRBD2 (6 bases). This CDR3 contains 17 residues. The ends were cut back, 2 bases at V and 2 bases at J, with 18 bases in the middle. Germline CDR1 reads MNHEY; CDR2 reads SVGEGT. DNA for the CDR3: TGTGCCAGCAGTTACGGAGGGCCCGGACGGCAACAAGAGACCCAGTACTTC. Residues: CASSYGGPGRQQETQYF.

V gene TRBV28 combines with J gene TRBJ1-1; D gene uncertain. Trimming pared 4 bases from V and 0 bases from J, leaving 12 bases between. CDR1 and CDR2 (germline): MDHEN, SYDVKM. There are 15 residues in the CDR3. This CDR3 reads CASSSRLTLNTEAFF. CDR3 nucleotides: TGTGCCAGCAGTTCACGTCTAACCCTGAACACTGAAGCTTTCTTT. The full variable domain, completed using reference TRBV28 and TRBJ1-1, is DVKVTQSSRYLVKRTGEKVFLECVQDMDHENMFWYRQDPGLGLRLIYFSYDVKMKEKGDIPEGYSVSREKKERFSLILESASTNQTSMYLCASSSRLTLNTEAFFGQGTRLTVV.

In this sample, this clone turned up once. CDR3 residues: CASSRRSGLNQETQYF. CDR3 sequence (DNA): TGTGCCAGCAGCCGCCGTTCGGGACTAAACCAAGAGACCCAGTACTTC. This chain uses TRBV7-2 with TRBJ2-5; TRBD2 matches 7 bases. The V gene end was trimmed by 5 bases and the J gene end by 0 bases; junction bases not matched to a gene: 9. This CDR3 has 16 amino acids. From germline, CDR1 is SGHTA and CDR2 FQGNSA.

V is TRBV29-1 and J is TRBJ2-7, with D perhaps matching TRBD1 (6 bases). V shed 6 bases and J shed 0 bases, with 12 bases lying between them. The CDR3 runs 13 residues. Germline CDR1 and CDR2: SQVTM and ANQGSEA. CDR3 DNA sequence: TGCAGCGTGCGAGACAGGAGCTCCTACGAGCAGTACTTC. Amino acids: CSVRDRSSYEQYF.

V is TRBV28 and J is TRBJ2-3, with a possible D match to TRBD1 (6 bases). Per germline, CDR1 MDHEN and CDR2 SYDVKM. V was cut by 3 bases and J by 4 bases, with 17 bases left in between. There are 16 residues in the CDR3. CDR3 in amino acids: CASSLAGQGKPDTQYF. The CDR3 DNA is TGTGCCAGCAGTTTGGCCGGGCAGGGGAAGCCAGATACGCAGTATTTT.

This clone came up once. This chain uses TRBV12-3 or TRBV12-4 with TRBJ2-7; D unclear. Trimming shortened V by 7 bases and J by 6 bases, and 4 bases separated the two germline ends. The CDR3 is 9 residues long. In DNA form, the CDR3 reads TGTGCCAGCACGGTCGAGCAGTACTTC. Encoded protein: CASTVEQYF.

V gene TRBV24-1 combines with J gene TRBJ2-2, with D tentatively TRBD2 (6 bases). V was trimmed by 4 bases and J by 7 bases, leaving 12 bases between them. This CDR3 region has 14 residues. From germline, CDR1 is KGHDR and CDR2 SFDVKD. The CDR3, as DNA: TGTGCCACCAGTGACCCAACCGGGGGCGGGGAGCTGTTTTTT. This gives the protein CATSDPTGGGELFF.